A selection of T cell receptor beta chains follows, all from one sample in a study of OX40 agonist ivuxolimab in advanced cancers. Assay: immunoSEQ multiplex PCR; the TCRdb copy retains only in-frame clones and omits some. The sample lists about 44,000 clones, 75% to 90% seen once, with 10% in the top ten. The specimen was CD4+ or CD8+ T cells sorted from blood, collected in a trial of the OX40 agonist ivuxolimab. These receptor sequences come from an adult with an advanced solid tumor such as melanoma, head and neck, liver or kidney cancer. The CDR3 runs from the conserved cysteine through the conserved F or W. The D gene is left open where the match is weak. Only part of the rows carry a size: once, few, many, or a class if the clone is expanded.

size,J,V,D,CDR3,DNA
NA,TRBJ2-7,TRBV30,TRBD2,CAWSVLAGATEQYF,TGTGCCTGGAGTGTATTAGCGGGAGCGACCGAGCAGTACTTC
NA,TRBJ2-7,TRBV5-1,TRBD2,CASSLGTSGAYEQYF,TGCGCCAGCAGCTTGGGGACTAGCGGGGCCTACGAGCAGTACTTC
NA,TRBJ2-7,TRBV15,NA,CATSRTLNYEQYF,TGTGCCACCAGCAGAACACTAAACTACGAGCAGTACTTC
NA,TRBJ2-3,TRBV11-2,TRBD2,CASSLVPSGSTDTQYF,TGTGCCAGCAGCTTAGTTCCTAGCGGGAGCACAGATACGCAGTATTTT
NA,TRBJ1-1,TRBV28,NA,CASSLALSITEAFF,TGTGCCAGCAGTTTAGCTCTGAGCATTACTGAAGCTTTCTTT
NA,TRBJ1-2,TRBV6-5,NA,CASSYSAGAGYGYTF,TGTGCCAGCAGTTACTCGGCAGGGGCTGGCTATGGCTACACCTTC
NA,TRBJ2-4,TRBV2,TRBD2,CASSEIAGATKNIQYF,TGTGCCAGCAGTGAGATAGCGGGAGCAACCAAAAACATTCAGTACTTC
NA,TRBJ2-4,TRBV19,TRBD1,CASNPDRGKNIQYF,TGTGCCAGTAATCCCGACAGGGGAAAAAACATTCAGTACTTC
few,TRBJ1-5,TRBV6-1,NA,CASKMDLYSNQPQHF,TGTGCCAGCAAGATGGACCTTTATAGCAATCAGCCCCAGCATTTT
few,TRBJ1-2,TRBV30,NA,CAWRAAGYGYTF,TGTGCCTGGCGGGCGGCAGGCTATGGCTACACCTTC
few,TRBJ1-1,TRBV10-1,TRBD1,CASRAGTVNTEAFF,TGCGCCAGCAGAGCCGGGACAGTGAACACTGAAGCTTTCTTT
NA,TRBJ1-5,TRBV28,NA,CASSIGSGNQPQHF,TGTGCCAGCAGTATAGGGAGTGGCAATCAGCCCCAGCATTTT
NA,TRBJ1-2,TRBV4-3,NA,CASSPDGAYSYGYTF,TGCGCCAGCAGCCCGGACGGAGCCTATTCATATGGCTACACCTTC
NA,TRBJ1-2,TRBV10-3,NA,CAISELEVSYGYTF,TGTGCCATCAGTGAGTTGGAGGTCTCCTATGGCTACACCTTC
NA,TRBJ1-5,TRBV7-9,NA,CASSLGSGSNQPQHF,TGTGCCAGCAGCTTAGGTTCGGGGAGCAATCAGCCCCAGCATTTT
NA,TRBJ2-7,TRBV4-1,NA,CASSQEVENSLSTYEQYF,TGCGCCAGCAGCCAAGAAGTGGAGAACAGTTTATCAACCTACGAGCAGTACTTC
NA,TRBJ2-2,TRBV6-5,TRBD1,CASRPQGAAGELFF,TGTGCCAGCAGGCCACAGGGGGCGGCCGGGGAGCTGTTTTTT
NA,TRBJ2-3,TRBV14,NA,CASSQEVGGADTQYF,TGTGCCAGCAGCCAAGAAGTTGGAGGGGCAGATACGCAGTATTTT
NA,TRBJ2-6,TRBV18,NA,CASSPPISANVLTF,TGTGCCAGCTCACCACCTATTTCGGCCAACGTCCTGACTTTC
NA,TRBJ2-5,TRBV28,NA,CASEAIGETQYF,TGTGCCAGCGAGGCTATCGGGGAGACCCAGTACTTC
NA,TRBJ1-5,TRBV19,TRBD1,CASSRDSRNQPQHF,TGTGCCAGTAGCAGGGACAGCAGAAATCAGCCCCAGCATTTT
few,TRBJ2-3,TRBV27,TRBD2,CASRGWGGDTDTQYF,TGTGCCAGCAGGGGTTGGGGGGGGGACACAGATACGCAGTATTTT
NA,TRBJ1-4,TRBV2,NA,CASCRATNEKLFF,TGTGCGTCTTGCCGTGCAACTAATGAAAAACTGTTTTTT
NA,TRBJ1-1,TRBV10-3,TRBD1,CAISGQGGRSEAFF,TGTGCCATCAGTGGGCAGGGGGGTCGATCTGAAGCTTTCTTT
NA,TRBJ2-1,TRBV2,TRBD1,CASSMTGGGYNEQFF,TGTGCCAGCAGCATGACAGGGGGCGGCTACAATGAGCAGTTCTTC
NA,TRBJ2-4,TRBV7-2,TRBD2,CASSPSGKDIQYF,TGTGCCAGCAGCCCTAGCGGTAAAGACATTCAGTACTTC
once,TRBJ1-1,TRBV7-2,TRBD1,CASREDRGPGRNTEAFF,TGTGCCAGCAGAGAGGACAGGGGGCCCGGTAGGAACACTGAAGCTTTCTTT
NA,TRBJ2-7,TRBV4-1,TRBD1,CASSQEAATGMPYEQYF,TGCGCCAGCAGCCAAGAGGCGGCGACAGGGATGCCCTACGAGCAGTACTTC
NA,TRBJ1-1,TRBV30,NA,CAWSVDSPNTEAFF,TGTGCCTGGAGTGTAGATAGTCCGAACACTGAAGCTTTCTTT
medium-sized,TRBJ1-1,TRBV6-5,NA,CASRKRSMNTEAFF,TGTGCCAGCAGGAAACGAAGCATGAACACTGAAGCTTTCTTT
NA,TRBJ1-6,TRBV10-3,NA,CAISGDGDNSPLHF,TGTGCCATCAGTGGGGACGGGGACAATTCACCCCTCCACTTT
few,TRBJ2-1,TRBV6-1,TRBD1,CASTRTGTNEQFF,TGTGCCAGCACCAGGACAGGGACGAATGAGCAGTTCTTC
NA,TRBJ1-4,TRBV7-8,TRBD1,CASSLQGQGIKNEKLFF,TGTGCCAGCAGCTTACAGGGACAGGGGATTAAGAATGAAAAACTGTTTTTT
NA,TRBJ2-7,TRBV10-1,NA,CASSESIGASSYEQYF,TGCGCCAGCAGTGAGTCGATAGGGGCCAGCTCCTACGAGCAGTACTTC
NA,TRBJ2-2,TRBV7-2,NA,CASSPPRTGLNTGELFF,TGTGCCAGCAGCCCCCCCCGTACAGGGTTGAACACCGGGGAGCTGTTTTTT
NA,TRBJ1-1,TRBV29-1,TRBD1,CSVGQANTEAFF,TGCAGCGTCGGACAGGCGAACACTGAAGCTTTCTTT
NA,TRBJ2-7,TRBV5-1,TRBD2,CASSTASGSSYEQYF,TGCGCCAGCAGCACAGCTAGCGGAAGCTCCTACGAGCAGTACTTC
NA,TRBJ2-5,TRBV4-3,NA,CASSQWDDRQETQYF,TGCGCCAGCAGCCAATGGGACGACAGGCAAGAGACCCAGTACTTC
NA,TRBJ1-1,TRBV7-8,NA,CASSLGTANTEAFF,TGTGCCAGCAGCTTAGGAACAGCGAACACTGAAGCTTTCTTT
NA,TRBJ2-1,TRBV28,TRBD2,CASRPGTSGSRVQTTEQFF,TGTGCCAGCAGGCCCGGGACTAGCGGGAGTCGTGTCCAAACTACTGAGCAGTTCTTC
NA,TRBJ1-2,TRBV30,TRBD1,CAWSSGTGGRGGYTF,TGTGCCTGGAGTTCCGGGACAGGGGGCCGAGGAGGCTACACCTTC
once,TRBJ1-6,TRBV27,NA,CASSFSGVAPLHF,TGTGCCAGCAGTTTCAGTGGGGTTGCACCCCTCCACTTT
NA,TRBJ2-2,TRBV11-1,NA,CASSPGWGTGELFF,TGTGCCAGCAGCCCCGGGTGGGGGACCGGGGAGCTGTTTTTT
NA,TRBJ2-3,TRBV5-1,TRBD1,CASSPGTGTSTDTQYF,TGCGCCAGCAGCCCCGGGACAGGGACTAGCACAGATACGCAGTATTTT
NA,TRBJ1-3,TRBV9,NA,CASSVQGIGNTIYF,TGTGCCAGCAGCGTACAGGGAATTGGAAACACCATATATTTT
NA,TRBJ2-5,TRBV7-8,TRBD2,CASSHRLAGEGETQYF,TGTGCCAGCAGCCATCGACTAGCGGGAGAGGGAGAGACCCAGTACTTC
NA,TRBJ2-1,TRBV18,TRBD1,CASSPPTGGKNEQFF,TGTGCCAGCTCACCCCCGACAGGGGGAAAGAATGAGCAGTTCTTC
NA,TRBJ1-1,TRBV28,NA,CASSSMGAKAFF,TGTGCCAGCAGTTCTATGGGGGCGAAGGCTTTCTTT
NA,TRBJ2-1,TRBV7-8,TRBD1,CASSSGTGGNEQFF,TGTGCCAGCAGCTCTGGGACAGGGGGCAATGAGCAGTTCTTC
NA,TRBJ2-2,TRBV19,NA,CASSQTNTGELFF,TGTGCCAGTAGTCAGACGAACACCGGGGAGCTGTTTTTT